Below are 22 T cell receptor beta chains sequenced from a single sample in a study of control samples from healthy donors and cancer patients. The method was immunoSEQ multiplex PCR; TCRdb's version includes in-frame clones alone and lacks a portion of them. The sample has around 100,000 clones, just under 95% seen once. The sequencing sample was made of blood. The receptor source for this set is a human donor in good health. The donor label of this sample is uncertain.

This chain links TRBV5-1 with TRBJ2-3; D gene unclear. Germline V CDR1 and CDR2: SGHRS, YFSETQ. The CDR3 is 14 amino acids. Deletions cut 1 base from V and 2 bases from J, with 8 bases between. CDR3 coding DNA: TGCGCCAGCAGCTTGACGAAGTTCACAGATACGCAGTATTTT. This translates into CASSLTKFTDTQYF.

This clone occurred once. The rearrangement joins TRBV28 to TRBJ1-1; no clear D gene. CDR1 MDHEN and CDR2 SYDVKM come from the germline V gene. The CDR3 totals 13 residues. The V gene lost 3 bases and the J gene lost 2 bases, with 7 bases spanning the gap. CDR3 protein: CASSLRRNTEAFF. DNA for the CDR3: TGTGCCAGCAGTTTGAGAAGAAACACTGAAGCTTTCTTT.

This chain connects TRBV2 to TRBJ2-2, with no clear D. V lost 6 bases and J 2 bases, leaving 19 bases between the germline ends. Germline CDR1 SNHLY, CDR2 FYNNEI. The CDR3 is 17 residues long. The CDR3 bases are TGTGCCAGCAGCCCCCGCCGTTGGCCCCGTAACACCGGGGAGCTGTTTTTT. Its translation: CASSPRRWPRNTGELFF. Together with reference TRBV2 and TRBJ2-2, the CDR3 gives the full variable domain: EPEVTQTPSHQVTQMGQEVILRCVPISNHLYFYWYRQILGQKVEFLVSFYNNEISEKSEIFDDQFSVERPDGSNFTLKIRSTKLEDSAMYFCASSPRRWPRNTGELFFGEGSRLTVL.

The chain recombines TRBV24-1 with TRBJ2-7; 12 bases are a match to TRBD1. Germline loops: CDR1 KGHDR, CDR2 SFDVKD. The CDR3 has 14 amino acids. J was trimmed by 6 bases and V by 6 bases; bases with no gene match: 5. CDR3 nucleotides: TGTGCCACCAGTACCGGGACAGGGGGCATCGAGCAGTACTTC. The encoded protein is CATSTGTGGIEQYF.

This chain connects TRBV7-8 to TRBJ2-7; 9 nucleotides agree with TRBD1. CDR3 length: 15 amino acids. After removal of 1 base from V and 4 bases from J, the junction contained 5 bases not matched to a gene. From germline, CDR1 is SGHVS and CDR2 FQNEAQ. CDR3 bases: TGTGCCAGCAGCTTAGAAGGGGACAGGGAGTACGAGCAGTACTTC. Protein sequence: CASSLEGDREYEQYF.

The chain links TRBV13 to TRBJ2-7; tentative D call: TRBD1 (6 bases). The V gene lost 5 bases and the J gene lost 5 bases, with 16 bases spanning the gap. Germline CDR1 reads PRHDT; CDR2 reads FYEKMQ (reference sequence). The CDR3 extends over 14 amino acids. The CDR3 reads CASSPNDRSDEQYF. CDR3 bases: TGTGCCAGCAGCCCAAATGACAGGAGCGACGAGCAGTACTTC. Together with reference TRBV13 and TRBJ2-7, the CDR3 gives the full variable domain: AAGVIQSPRHLIKEKRETATLKCYPIPRHDTVYWYQQGPGQDPQFLISFYEKMQSDKGSIPDRFSAQQFSDYHSELNMSSLELGDSALYFCASSPNDRSDEQYFGPGTRLTVT.

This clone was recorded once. The CDR3 DNA reads TGCAGTGCTAGTCGCGGGGGCGGGAGGGGAGAGACCCAGTACTTC. Encoded protein: CSASRGGGRGETQYF. J is TRBJ2-5 and V is TRBV20-1, with TRBD2 identical over 9 bases. Looked up from germline, CDR1 is DFQATT and CDR2 is SNEGSKA (reference sequence). The trim removed 3 bases at V and 4 bases at J, leaving 9 bases unmatched. This CDR3 contains 15 residues.

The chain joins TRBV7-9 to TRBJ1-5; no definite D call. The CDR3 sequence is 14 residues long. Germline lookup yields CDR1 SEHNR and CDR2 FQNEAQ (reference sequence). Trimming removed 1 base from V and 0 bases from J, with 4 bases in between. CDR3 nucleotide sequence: TGTGCCAGCAGCTTAGACCGTAGCAATCAGCCCCAGCATTTT. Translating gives CASSLDRSNQPQHF.

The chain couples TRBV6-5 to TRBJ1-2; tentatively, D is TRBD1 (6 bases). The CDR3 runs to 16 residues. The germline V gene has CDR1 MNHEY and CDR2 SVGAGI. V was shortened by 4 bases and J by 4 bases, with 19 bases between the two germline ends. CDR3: CASSFSGTTDRYGYTF. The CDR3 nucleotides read TGTGCCAGCAGTTTCTCCGGGACAACAGATCGCTATGGCTACACCTTC.

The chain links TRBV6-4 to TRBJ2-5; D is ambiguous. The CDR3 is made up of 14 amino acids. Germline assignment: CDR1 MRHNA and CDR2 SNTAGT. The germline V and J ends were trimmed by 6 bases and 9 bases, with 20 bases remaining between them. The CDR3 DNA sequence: TGTGCCAGCAGCGCTCAACAGAGAAAGAGACCCCAGTACTTC. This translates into CASSAQQRKRPQYF.

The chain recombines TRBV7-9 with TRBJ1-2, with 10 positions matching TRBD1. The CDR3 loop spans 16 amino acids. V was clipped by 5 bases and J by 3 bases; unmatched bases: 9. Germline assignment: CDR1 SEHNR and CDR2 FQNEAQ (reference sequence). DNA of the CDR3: TGTGCCAGCAGCGCGGGGACAGGGGTATTGGACTATGGCTACACCTTC. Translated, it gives CASSAGTGVLDYGYTF.

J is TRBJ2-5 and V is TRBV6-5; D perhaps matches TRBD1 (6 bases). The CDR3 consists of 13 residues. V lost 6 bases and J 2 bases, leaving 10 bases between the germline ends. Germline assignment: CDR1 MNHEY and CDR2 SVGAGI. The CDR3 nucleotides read TGTGCCAGCAGGGCCGGACAGCAAGAGACCCAGTACTTC. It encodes CASRAGQQETQYF.

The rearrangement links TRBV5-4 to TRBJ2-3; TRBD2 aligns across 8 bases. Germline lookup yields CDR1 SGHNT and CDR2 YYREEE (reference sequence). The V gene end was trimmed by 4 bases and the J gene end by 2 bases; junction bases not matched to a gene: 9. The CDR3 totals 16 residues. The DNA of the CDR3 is TGTGCCAGCAGCCGGGAGGGGAGGGTCTTCACAGATACGCAGTATTTT. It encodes CASSREGRVFTDTQYF.

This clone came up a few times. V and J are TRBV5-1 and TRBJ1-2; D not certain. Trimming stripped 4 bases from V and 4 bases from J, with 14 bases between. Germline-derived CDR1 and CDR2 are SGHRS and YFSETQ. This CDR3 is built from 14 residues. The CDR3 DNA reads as TGCGCCAGCAGCCCTAACGGATGGGGCTATGGCTACACCTTC. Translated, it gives CASSPNGWGYGYTF. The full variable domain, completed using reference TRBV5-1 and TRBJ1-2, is KAGVTQTPRYLIKTRGQQVTLSCSPISGHRSVSWYQQTPGQGLQFLFEYFSETQRNKGNFPGRFSGRQFSNSRSEMNVSTLELGDSALYLCASSPNGWGYGYTFGSGTRLTVV.

The CDR3 is CATRRTGPHEQYF. In DNA, the CDR3 is TGTGCCACCAGAAGGACAGGGCCCCACGAGCAGTACTTC. The V and J genes are TRBV24-1 and TRBJ2-7, with 8 bases matching TRBD1. Germline CDR1 and CDR2: KGHDR and SFDVKD. The CDR3 is 13 residues long. J lost 5 bases, V lost 7 bases, and 6 bases had no gene match.

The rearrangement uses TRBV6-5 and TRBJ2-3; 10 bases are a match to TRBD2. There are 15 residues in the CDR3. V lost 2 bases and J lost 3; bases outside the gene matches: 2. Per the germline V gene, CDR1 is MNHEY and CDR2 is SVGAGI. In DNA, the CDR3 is TGTGCCAGCAGTTACAGCGGGGGGGCGACAGATACGCAGTATTTT. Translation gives CASSYSGGATDTQYF.

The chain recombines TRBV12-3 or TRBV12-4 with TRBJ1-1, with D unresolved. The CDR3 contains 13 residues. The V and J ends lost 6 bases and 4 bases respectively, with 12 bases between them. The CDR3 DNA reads TGTGCCAGCAGCCTTGCCCGGAGCACTGAAGCTTTCTTT. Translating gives CASSLARSTEAFF.

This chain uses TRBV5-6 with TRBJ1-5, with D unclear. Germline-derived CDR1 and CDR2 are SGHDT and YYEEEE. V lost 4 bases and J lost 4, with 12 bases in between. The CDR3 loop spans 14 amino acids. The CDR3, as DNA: TGTGCCAGCAGCCGGGGAGCGGGAAATCAGCCCCAGCATTTT. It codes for CASSRGAGNQPQHF.

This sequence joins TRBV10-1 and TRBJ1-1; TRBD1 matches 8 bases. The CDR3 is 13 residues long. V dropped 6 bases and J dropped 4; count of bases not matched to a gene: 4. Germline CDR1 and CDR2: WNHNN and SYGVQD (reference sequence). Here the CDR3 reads CASSSGQGTEAFF. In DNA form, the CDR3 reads TGCGCCAGCAGCTCCGGACAGGGCACTGAAGCTTTCTTT.

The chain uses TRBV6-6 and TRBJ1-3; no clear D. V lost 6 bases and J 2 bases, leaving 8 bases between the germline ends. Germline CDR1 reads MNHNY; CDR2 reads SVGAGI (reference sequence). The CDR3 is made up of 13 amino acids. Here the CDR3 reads CASSITAGNTIYF. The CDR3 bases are TGTGCCAGCAGCATCACAGCTGGAAACACCATATATTTT.

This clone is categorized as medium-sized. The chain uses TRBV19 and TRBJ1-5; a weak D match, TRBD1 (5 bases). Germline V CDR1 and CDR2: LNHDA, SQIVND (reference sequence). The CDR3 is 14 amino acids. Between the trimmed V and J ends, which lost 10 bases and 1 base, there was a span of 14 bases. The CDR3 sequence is CATWTRDSNQPQHF. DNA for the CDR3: TGTGCCACTTGGACCCGGGACAGCAATCAGCCCCAGCATTTT.

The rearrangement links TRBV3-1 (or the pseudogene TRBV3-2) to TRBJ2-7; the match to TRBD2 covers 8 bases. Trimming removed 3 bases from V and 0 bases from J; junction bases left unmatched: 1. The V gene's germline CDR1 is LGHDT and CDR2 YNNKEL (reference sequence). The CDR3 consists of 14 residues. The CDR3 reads CASSHSGASYEQYF. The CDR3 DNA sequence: TGTGCCAGCAGCCATAGCGGGGCCTCCTACGAGCAGTACTTC.